These T cell receptor beta chains were read from a single sample in a study of cytomegalovirus exposure and HLA in healthy donors. Only in-frame clones appear in the TCRdb table, and some are missing; sequencing was by immunoSEQ multiplex PCR. The profile shows 200,000 or so clones, 70% to 80% of them singletons. The sequencing sample was made of PBMCs. The source is a male donor in good health and CMV-seronegative. CDR3s include the opening cysteine and the closing phenylalanine or tryptophan. A D gene is named only where the DNA matches it firmly. Where a row states a size, it is once, few, many or the class of an expanded clone; other rows omit it.

d_call: -; j_call: TRBJ2-5; clone_size: -; v_call: TRBV7-9; cdr3_aa: CASSPETQYF; cdr3_nt: TGTGCCAGCAGTCCGGAGACCCAGTACTTC
d_call: -; j_call: TRBJ1-5; clone_size: few; v_call: TRBV30; cdr3_aa: CAWTRDRNQPQHF; cdr3_nt: TGTGCCTGGACCAGAGACAGGAATCAGCCCCAGCATTTT
d_call: TRBD2; j_call: TRBJ2-1; clone_size: -; v_call: TRBV27; cdr3_aa: CASSPRTSGRGSYNEQFF; cdr3_nt: TGTGCCAGCAGTCCGCGGACTAGCGGGAGGGGGTCCTACAATGAGCAGTTCTTC
d_call: -; j_call: TRBJ2-7; clone_size: -; v_call: TRBV27; cdr3_aa: CASSNLEGGEQYF; cdr3_nt: TGTGCCAGCAGTAATCTCGAGGGCGGAGAGCAGTACTTC
d_call: -; j_call: TRBJ1-2; clone_size: -; v_call: TRBV11-2; cdr3_aa: CASSLHMGGVYGYTF; cdr3_nt: TGTGCCAGCAGCTTACACATGGGAGGGGTCTATGGCTACACCTTC
d_call: -; j_call: TRBJ1-3; clone_size: few; v_call: TRBV28; cdr3_aa: CASSSLSGNTIYF; cdr3_nt: TGTGCCAGCAGTTCACTCTCTGGAAACACCATATATTTT
d_call: -; j_call: TRBJ1-1; clone_size: few; v_call: TRBV6-6; cdr3_aa: CASRPPGQMNTEAFF; cdr3_nt: TGTGCCAGCAGGCCCCCGGGACAAATGAACACTGAAGCTTTCTTT
d_call: TRBD1; j_call: TRBJ2-3; clone_size: -; v_call: TRBV5-1; cdr3_aa: CASSLDRGIGDTQYF; cdr3_nt: TGCGCCAGCAGTTTGGACAGGGGAATAGGAGATACGCAGTATTTT
d_call: -; j_call: TRBJ1-1; clone_size: -; v_call: TRBV13; cdr3_aa: CASSTGQLEAFF; cdr3_nt: TGTGCCAGCAGCACCGGACAGCTTGAAGCTTTCTTT
d_call: TRBD2; j_call: TRBJ2-3; clone_size: -; v_call: TRBV6-5; cdr3_aa: CARISGMYTDTQYF; cdr3_nt: TGTGCCAGGATAAGCGGGATGTACACAGATACGCAGTATTTT
d_call: TRBD2; j_call: TRBJ2-3; clone_size: -; v_call: TRBV2; cdr3_aa: CASVTGTSGVDTQYF; cdr3_nt: TGTGCCAGCGTGACCGGGACTAGCGGGGTAGATACGCAGTATTTT
d_call: -; j_call: TRBJ2-6; clone_size: -; v_call: TRBV7-6; cdr3_aa: CASSLFSSGANVLTF; cdr3_nt: TGTGCCAGCAGCTTATTCTCCTCTGGGGCCAACGTCCTGACTTTC
d_call: TRBD1; j_call: TRBJ2-7; clone_size: -; v_call: TRBV7-8; cdr3_aa: CASSHGTEAHYEQYF; cdr3_nt: TGTGCCAGCAGCCACGGGACAGAGGCCCACTACGAGCAGTACTTC
d_call: -; j_call: TRBJ2-7; clone_size: -; v_call: TRBV7-9; cdr3_aa: CASSLSREDEQYF; cdr3_nt: TGTGCCAGCAGCTTATCGAGGGAAGACGAGCAGTACTTC
d_call: TRBD2; j_call: TRBJ2-1; clone_size: -; v_call: TRBV19; cdr3_aa: CATQTREGIYNEQFF; cdr3_nt: TGTGCCACGCAAACGCGGGAGGGGATTTACAATGAGCAGTTCTTC
d_call: TRBD1; j_call: TRBJ2-5; clone_size: -; v_call: TRBV5-1; cdr3_aa: CASSFRGTLRRETQYF; cdr3_nt: TGCGCCAGCAGCTTCAGGGGGACACTGAGGAGAGAGACCCAGTACTTC
d_call: TRBD1; j_call: TRBJ2-7; clone_size: -; v_call: TRBV6-5; cdr3_aa: CASSYFARTGFYEQYF; cdr3_nt: TGTGCCAGCAGTTACTTCGCCCGGACAGGATTCTACGAGCAGTACTTC
d_call: -; j_call: TRBJ2-7; clone_size: few; v_call: TRBV5-6; cdr3_aa: CASSLEWAVGLHYEQYF; cdr3_nt: TGTGCCAGCAGCTTGGAGTGGGCGGTGGGACTCCACTACGAGCAGTACTTC
d_call: -; j_call: TRBJ1-1; clone_size: -; v_call: TRBV28; cdr3_aa: CASSFPGLWRDGTEAFF; cdr3_nt: TGTGCCAGCAGTTTTCCGGGACTGTGGAGAGATGGGACTGAAGCTTTCTTT
d_call: -; j_call: TRBJ2-2; clone_size: once; v_call: TRBV10-1; cdr3_aa: CASSTGYTGELFF; cdr3_nt: TGCGCCAGCAGTACAGGGTACACCGGGGAGCTGTTTTTT
d_call: TRBD1; j_call: TRBJ1-5; clone_size: -; v_call: TRBV23-1; cdr3_aa: CASSHSEILDRESSNQPQHF; cdr3_nt: TGCGCCAGCAGTCATTCCGAAATTCTCGACAGGGAGAGTAGCAATCAGCCCCAGCATTTT
d_call: -; j_call: TRBJ1-1; clone_size: few; v_call: TRBV2; cdr3_aa: CASSEAWANTEAFF; cdr3_nt: TGTGCCAGCAGTGAGGCTTGGGCTAACACTGAAGCTTTCTTT
d_call: TRBD1; j_call: TRBJ1-1; clone_size: -; v_call: TRBV29-1; cdr3_aa: CSVGTGANTEAFF; cdr3_nt: TGCAGCGTAGGGACAGGGGCGAACACTGAAGCTTTCTTT
d_call: TRBD1; j_call: TRBJ2-2; clone_size: -; v_call: TRBV2; cdr3_aa: CASSYLGQGAGTGELFF; cdr3_nt: TGTGCCAGCAGTTATTTAGGACAGGGGGCAGGCACCGGGGAGCTGTTTTTT
d_call: TRBD2; j_call: TRBJ2-7; clone_size: -; v_call: TRBV4-1; cdr3_aa: CASSQEAASGTTYEQYF; cdr3_nt: TGCGCCAGCAGCCAAGAAGCGGCTAGCGGTACGACCTACGAGCAGTACTTC
d_call: -; j_call: TRBJ2-7; clone_size: -; v_call: TRBV14; cdr3_aa: CASSLAEALPYEQYF; cdr3_nt: TGTGCCAGCAGCCTTGCGGAAGCGTTGCCCTACGAGCAGTACTTC
d_call: TRBD1; j_call: TRBJ1-1; clone_size: few; v_call: TRBV6-1; cdr3_aa: CASSEARGRAFF; cdr3_nt: TGTGCCAGCAGTGAAGCGAGGGGGCGGGCTTTCTTT
d_call: -; j_call: TRBJ2-1; clone_size: -; v_call: TRBV9; cdr3_aa: CASSVVLDNEQFF; cdr3_nt: TGTGCCAGCAGCGTAGTACTTGACAATGAGCAGTTCTTC
d_call: -; j_call: TRBJ2-1; clone_size: -; v_call: TRBV5-1; cdr3_aa: CASSLESYNEQFF; cdr3_nt: TGCGCCAGCAGCTTGGAATCATACAATGAGCAGTTCTTC
d_call: -; j_call: TRBJ2-7; clone_size: -; v_call: TRBV5-6; cdr3_aa: CASSPLVNAVYEQYF; cdr3_nt: TGTGCCAGCAGCCCTCTAGTGAACGCAGTCTACGAGCAGTACTTC
d_call: -; j_call: TRBJ2-3; clone_size: -; v_call: TRBV6-6; cdr3_aa: CASSFPLSTDTQYF; cdr3_nt: TGTGCCAGCAGCTTCCCTCTGAGCACAGATACGCAGTATTTT
d_call: -; j_call: TRBJ2-2; clone_size: -; v_call: TRBV7-9; cdr3_aa: CASSLEGTGELFF; cdr3_nt: TGTGCCAGCAGCTTAGAGGGGACCGGGGAGCTGTTTTTT
d_call: TRBD1; j_call: TRBJ1-2; clone_size: -; v_call: TRBV18; cdr3_aa: CASSPDRTNYGYTF; cdr3_nt: TGTGCCAGCTCACCGGACAGGACTAACTATGGCTACACCTTC
d_call: TRBD2; j_call: TRBJ2-5; clone_size: -; v_call: TRBV6-1; cdr3_aa: CASSEVAGGQETQYF; cdr3_nt: TGTGCCAGCAGTGAAGTAGCGGGAGGGCAAGAGACCCAGTACTTC
d_call: TRBD1; j_call: TRBJ2-7; clone_size: once; v_call: TRBV9; cdr3_aa: CASSARQGGYEQYF; cdr3_nt: TGTGCCAGCAGCGCGAGACAGGGGGGCTACGAGCAGTACTTC
d_call: -; j_call: TRBJ2-7; clone_size: once; v_call: TRBV6-5; cdr3_aa: CARFGLLPYEQYF; cdr3_nt: TGTGCCAGGTTCGGGTTACTGCCTTACGAGCAGTACTTC
d_call: -; j_call: TRBJ2-7; clone_size: -; v_call: TRBV27; cdr3_aa: CASSPDLYEQYF; cdr3_nt: TGTGCCAGCAGCCCCGATTTATACGAGCAGTACTTC
d_call: TRBD1; j_call: TRBJ1-4; clone_size: -; v_call: TRBV7-3; cdr3_aa: CASSEDPGGGREKLFF; cdr3_nt: TGTGCCAGCAGCGAAGACCCAGGGGGCGGACGCGAAAAACTGTTTTTT
d_call: TRBD1; j_call: TRBJ2-6; clone_size: -; v_call: TRBV6-1; cdr3_aa: CASSGRTGAASGANVLTF; cdr3_nt: TGTGCCAGCAGTGGACGGACAGGTGCCGCATCTGGGGCCAACGTCCTGACTTTC
d_call: -; j_call: TRBJ2-1; clone_size: -; v_call: TRBV14; cdr3_aa: CASSQRGKIYNEQFF; cdr3_nt: TGTGCCAGCAGCCAGCGCGGGAAGATATACAATGAGCAGTTCTTC
d_call: -; j_call: TRBJ2-5; clone_size: -; v_call: TRBV5-4; cdr3_aa: CASSFLDLTMSGGETQYF; cdr3_nt: TGTGCCAGCAGCTTCCTCGACCTAACTATGTCCGGTGGAGAGACCCAGTACTTC
d_call: -; j_call: TRBJ2-1; clone_size: -; v_call: TRBV6-5; cdr3_aa: CASSVVTGGNEQFF; cdr3_nt: TGTGCCAGCAGCGTCGTAACTGGGGGGAATGAGCAGTTCTTC
d_call: TRBD1; j_call: TRBJ2-7; clone_size: -; v_call: TRBV27; cdr3_aa: CASRPDRVTYEQYF; cdr3_nt: TGTGCCAGCCGACCCGACAGGGTTACCTACGAGCAGTACTTC
d_call: TRBD1; j_call: TRBJ1-1; clone_size: -; v_call: TRBV20-1; cdr3_aa: CSARGDSEAFF; cdr3_nt: TGCAGTGCTAGGGGGGACAGTGAAGCTTTCTTT
d_call: TRBD2; j_call: TRBJ2-1; clone_size: -; v_call: TRBV30; cdr3_aa: CAWSVVAGGRNEQFF; cdr3_nt: TGTGCCTGGAGTGTGGTAGCGGGAGGGCGCAATGAGCAGTTCTTC
d_call: -; j_call: TRBJ2-3; clone_size: -; v_call: TRBV2; cdr3_aa: CASSEFETSGTDTQYF; cdr3_nt: TGTGCCAGCAGTGAATTTGAGACATCAGGCACAGATACGCAGTATTTT
d_call: -; j_call: TRBJ2-1; clone_size: -; v_call: TRBV18; cdr3_aa: CASSPAGSYNEQFF; cdr3_nt: TGTGCCAGCTCACCAGCGGGTTCCTACAATGAGCAGTTCTTC
d_call: -; j_call: TRBJ2-7; clone_size: -; v_call: TRBV10-1; cdr3_aa: CASSRDWAYEQYF; cdr3_nt: TGCGCCAGCAGCCGGGACTGGGCCTACGAGCAGTACTTC
d_call: -; j_call: TRBJ2-7; clone_size: few; v_call: TRBV6-1; cdr3_aa: CASHQRSIPYEQYF; cdr3_nt: TGTGCCAGCCACCAGCGGTCAATTCCCTACGAGCAGTACTTC
d_call: -; j_call: TRBJ2-7; clone_size: -; v_call: TRBV7-9; cdr3_aa: CASSLDHGEQYF; cdr3_nt: TGTGCCAGCAGCTTAGATCACGGCGAGCAGTACTTC
d_call: TRBD2; j_call: TRBJ2-1; clone_size: -; v_call: TRBV9; cdr3_aa: CASSPRLAGYNEQFF; cdr3_nt: TGTGCCAGCAGCCCAAGACTAGCGGGTTACAATGAGCAGTTCTTC